Reported below is one T cell receptor (beta chain). No cognate antigen has been identified for it. Base qualities are not at hand, and no much larger clone is one base apart. The entry originates in a study of CD8+ T cells in alopecia areata (dated by TCRdb to 2017 to 2018). Background on the whole study: Treated patients were enrolled in an open-label pilot trial of oral tofacitinib, 5 to 10 mg twice daily, for moderate-to-severe alopecia areata. Tofacitinib was administered for 6 to 18 months, and 6 months of follow-up off drug were then conducted to assess delayed response and recurrence. Disease severity in treated patients was measured with the SALT score, which quantifies the percentage of affected scalp surface area. To study T cell clonal expansion in alopecia areata, the researchers applied high-throughput TCRbeta sequencing to both the C3H/HeJ mouse model and human patients. In humans, TCRbeta sequencing was performed on scalp tissue and on sorted CD4+ and CD8+ peripheral blood T cells from healthy controls and from patients with patchy or totalis/universalis alopecia areata. Biopsies were taken from tofacitinib-treated patients at baseline and again at 4 and 24 weeks into treatment, and several of those patients also had a later scalp biopsy. Scalp clonality was compared across normal scalp (n=4), patchy alopecia areata scalp (n=8), and alopecia totalis/universalis scalp (n=8). The RNA source kit depended on sample type: the PAXgene miRNA kit for fixed scalp, the miRNeasy kit for PBMCs, and the RNeasy kit for mouse skin. immunoSEQ multiplex PCR using 35 Vbeta forward primers and 13 Jbeta reverse primers was used to amplify TCRbeta CDR3 regions.

The time point label, read with the paper, signifies: 24 weeks on oral tofacitinib. In light of the paper, this sample's treatment or condition label describes: oral pan-JAK inhibitor, 5-10 mg twice daily. Lesional scalp punch biopsies and peripheral blood were collected from alopecia areata patients. After PBMCs were isolated by density centrifugation and stained for CD3, CD4 and CD8, a FACSAria was used to sort CD4+ and CD8+ T cells. The library relied on the immunoSEQ multiplex PCR assay. RNA was extracted from all samples and reverse transcribed into cDNA as template for TCR sequencing. First-strand cDNA was synthesized using SuperScript III with a 2:1 mix of oligo-dT and random hexamers. A synthetic immune receptor repertoire was used to measure amplification bias, and any remaining bias was corrected computationally. Per the source publication's procedure: Raw reads were preprocessed to remove errors, and CDR3 was defined by IMGT conventions from the conserved cysteine to phenylalanine. Clonality was computed as 1 minus the Shannon entropy, with the entropy normalized by log2 of the number of productive unique TCRs. CD4 or CD8 identity of scalp clones was inferred by cross-referencing scalp TCRbeta sequences with sorted blood CD4 and CD8 repertoires. Entries here come from immuneACCESS through TCRdb and include only in-frame sequences with V and J called. Some clones fail to appear in such tables; in the studies checked, an unresolved V gene covers under half of the shortfall, and the cause of the remainder is unknown. Clonal size and the V and J genes are those of that table, whereas D and trimming came from the DNA. The sample contains approximately 190,000 clones, roughly 60% of them found a single time. The ten largest clones represent 5.5% of the sample.

Measured from the cysteine to the phenylalanine, the CDR3 is 14 residues long. The sequence is cut down to CDR3 DNA, 42 bases in frame from base 1. V is clipped by 8 bases and J by 4 bases, and the sequence between their germline boundaries is 15 bases long. CDR1 and CDR2, looked up from the germline V gene, are SGHRS and YFSETQ. Study-level results and caveats: Lesional scalp, especially in alopecia totalis/universalis, showed higher clonality and more expanded CD8+ clones than normal scalp, suggesting antigenic drive. The treated cohort was small, with a single nonresponder, so links between baseline CD8+ expansion and response need larger studies. Scalp clonality and the number of expanded CD8+ clones among the top 100 scalp clones were significantly decreased by tofacitinib. Many expanded lesional clones were found to persist in scalp and blood during tofacitinib treatment, and relapse after treatment cessation may be partly explained by this persistence. Unlike mouse skin, where gammadelta T cells dominate, normal human skin contains resident alphabeta T cells that get sequenced too, which complicates analysis of the scalp TCR repertoire. TCR sequences shared between patients were less clear than in mice, possibly partly because of HLA diversity in the patient population.

Sequences were derived from CD4+ T cells sorted from blood, sampled at week 24, from a patient treated with tofacitinib. The TCR originated in a human donor with alopecia areata. Here the chain combines TRBV5-1 and TRBJ2-2; matching of 6 bases hints at TRBD1 as the D gene. The nucleotide sequence is TGCGCCAGTAATCCCACAGGGAGCACCGGGGAGCTGTTTTTT. Translation gives CASNPTGSTGELFF. With the portions outside the CDR3 filled from the reference TRBV5-1 and TRBJ2-2 genes, the complete variable region becomes KAGVTQTPRYLIKTRGQQVTLSCSPISGHRSVSWYQQTPGQGLQFLFEYFSETQRNKGNFPGRFSGRQFSNSRSEMNVSTLELGDSALYLCASNPTGSTGELFFGEGSRLTVL.